The 22 T cell receptor beta chains given below trace back to one sample, sequenced in a study of T cell repertoires in cytomegalovirus infection. These receptors have no identified antigens. TCRdb re-analysed the reads in MiXCR, keeping a single row per CDR3 protein. Counted here are fewer than 1,000,000 distinct CDR3 sequences, about 33% occurring once; the ten biggest clones make up roughly 12%. The sequences come from cultured CD8+ T cells from PBMCs, collected from culture after CMV antigen stimulation. The receptor set was obtained from a human donor in good health (CMV status not recorded). Some clones in this sample may be carry-over from other donors' samples.

Many counts were recorded for this clonotype. The chain couples TRBV7-8 to TRBJ2-3; 11 nucleotides agree with TRBD2. CDR1 SGHVS and CDR2 FQNEAQ come from the germline V gene. The junction had 13 bases not matched to a gene; V was cut back by 4 bases and J by 4 bases. The CDR3 runs to 18 residues. The chain's CDR3 is CASSSLAGGAEPADTQYF. In nucleotides, the CDR3 is TGTGCCAGCAGCTCGTTAGCGGGGGGGGCCGAACCCGCAGATACGCAGTATTTT.

This clonotype was detected a few times. V and J are TRBV28 and TRBJ1-1, with a tentative D call TRBD1 (5 bases). This CDR3 is built from 14 residues. V lost 3 bases to trimming and J lost 3 bases, with 11 bases between them. From germline, CDR1 is MDHEN and CDR2 SYDVKM. CDR3 DNA sequence: TGTGCCAGCAGTTTGGGGGTCCGGGACACTGAAGCTTTCTTT. This translates into CASSLGVRDTEAFF.

This clonotype was found a few times. J is TRBJ2-7 and V is TRBV10-2; weak D call: TRBD2 (6 bases). Trimming removed 5 bases from V and 4 bases from J, with 12 bases in between. CDR1 and CDR2 (germline): WSHSY, SAAADI. This CDR3 is 13 amino acids long. The CDR3 sequence is CASSTGLQYEQYF. The DNA of the CDR3 is TGCGCCAGCAGTACGGGACTGCAGTACGAGCAGTACTTC.

This clonotype was observed once. The junction does not match germline at one end; this may be a read error. This rearrangement joins TRBV25-1 to TRBJ2-5, with a tentative D call TRBD2 (5 bases). The CDR3 extends over 16 amino acids. Germline assignment: CDR1 MGHDK and CDR2 SYGVNS. This chain's CDR3 is CANSPQEAPRAETQYF. The CDR3 nucleotides are TGTGCCAACAGTCCCCAGGAGGCTCCCCGCGCGGAGACCCAGTACTTC. Full variable domain (rest looked up from reference TRBV25-1 and TRBJ2-5): EADIYQTPRYLVIGTGKKITLECSQTMGHDKMYWYQQDPGMELHLIHYSYGVNSTEKGDLSSESTVSRIRTEHFPLTLESARPSHTSQYLCANSPQEAPRAETQYFGPGTRLLVL.

This clonotype was seen more than once but under ten times. The chain has TRBV7-9 and TRBJ2-1; D is unresolved. The CDR3 contains 12 residues. Germline V gene sequence: CDR1 SEHNR, CDR2 FQNEAQ (reference sequence). V was cut by 4 bases and J by 5 bases, with 6 bases left in between. Here the CDR3 reads CASSSRHNEQFF. The CDR3 DNA sequence: TGTGCCAGCAGCTCCCGCCACAATGAGCAGTTCTTC.

There are a few counts of this clonotype. The rearrangement links TRBV6-2 or TRBV6-3 to TRBJ2-7, with 7 bases lining up with TRBD2. The CDR3 contains 16 residues. J lost 2 bases, V lost 5 bases, and 12 bases had no gene match. CDR1 is MNHEY, CDR2 SVGEGT, per germline. Here the CDR3 reads CASSDPGGFTPYEQYF. DNA for the CDR3: TGTGCCAGCAGTGATCCGGGGGGTTTTACCCCCTACGAGCAGTACTTC.

The chain couples TRBV5-6 to TRBJ2-1; D assignment may be TRBD1 or TRBD2 (5 bases each). From germline, CDR1 is SGHDT and CDR2 YYEEEE. V lost 0 bases and J 8 bases, leaving 12 bases between the germline ends. The CDR3 has 14 residues. Here the CDR3 reads CASSLGGERYEQFF. The CDR3 DNA sequence: TGTGCCAGCAGCTTGGGAGGGGAAAGATATGAGCAGTTCTTC.

This clonotype was recorded a few times. This chain uses TRBV7-9 with TRBJ1-3; D unclear. CDR1 is SEHNR and CDR2 is FQNEAQ in the germline V gene (reference sequence). The CDR3 is 15 amino acids. Trimming shortened V by 6 bases and J by 4 bases, and 16 bases separated the two germline ends. The CDR3 DNA reads TGTGCCAGCAGGGGCCTAGACCGTAGCGGAAACACCATATATTTT. It yields the protein CASRGLDRSGNTIYF.

The CDR3 sequence: CSVEGREEQYF. The DNA for the CDR3 is TGCAGCGTTGAGGGTCGGGAAGAGCAGTACTTC. This chain joins TRBV29-1 and TRBJ2-7, with D tentatively TRBD2 (5 bases). CDR1 is SQVTM and CDR2 is ANQGSEA in the germline V gene. Trimming took 3 bases from V and 7 from J, leaving 10 bases between them. The CDR3 is 11 residues long.

The chain is built from TRBV25-1 and TRBJ1-4; 7 positions agree with TRBD1. The CDR3 totals 11 residues. Germline assignment: CDR1 MGHDK and CDR2 SYGVNS. V shed 6 bases and J 10 bases; nucleotides not matched to a gene: 2. CDR3 protein: CASRRQGKLFF. CDR3 DNA sequence: TGTGCCAGCAGACGACAGGGAAAACTGTTTTTT.

On this clonotype: Mismatch with germline at one junction end may stem from a read error. This chain uses TRBV28 with TRBJ1-6; D gene uncertain. The CDR3 totals 14 residues. Germline CDR1 and CDR2: MDHEN and SYDVKM. CDR3 nucleotide sequence: TGTGTCAGCAGGCCGTGGGGCTATAATTCACCCCTCCACTTT. Translating gives CVSRPWGYNSPLHF. The full variable domain, rest sourced from reference TRBV28 and TRBJ1-6, is DVKVTQSSRYLVKRTGEKVFLECVQDMDHENMFWYRQDPGLGLRLIYFSYDVKMKEKGDIPEGYSVSREKKERFSLILESASTNQTSMYLCVSRPWGYNSPLHFGNGTRLTVT.

The gene calls are TRBV6-1 and TRBJ2-7; TRBD2 agrees at 8 bases. The CDR3 contains 13 residues. V lost 10 bases, J lost 5 bases, and 10 bases stayed unmatched. The V gene's germline CDR1 is MNHNS and CDR2 SASEGT. The CDR3 loop is CAIPGGGLDEQYF. CDR3 nucleotide sequence: TGTGCCATCCCGGGGGGGGGGCTCGACGAGCAGTACTTC.

Ten or more counts support this clonotype. This rearrangement joins TRBV12-3 or TRBV12-4 to TRBJ1-1; TRBD1 aligns across 7 bases. The CDR3 runs to 14 residues. After removal of 3 bases from V and 6 bases from J, the junction contained 7 bases not matched to a gene. Written as DNA, the CDR3 is TGTGCCAGCAGTTTGACAGGGTTTGGAGCTGAAGCTTTCTTT. Amino acid sequence: CASSLTGFGAEAFF.

This clonotype was picked up a small number of times. The chain uses TRBV27 and TRBJ2-7; D may match TRBD1 or TRBD2 (6 bases each). V lost 3 bases and J 7 bases, leaving 16 bases between the germline ends. The CDR3 loop spans 14 amino acids. CDR1 MNHEY and CDR2 SMNVEV come from the germline V gene (reference sequence). The DNA of the CDR3 is TGTGCCAGCAGTTTCGTACAGGGAGGAAGAGAGCAGTACTTC. This codes for CASSFVQGGREQYF.

There are a few counts of this clonotype. The V and J genes are TRBV7-9 and TRBJ2-1, with D possibly matching TRBD1 (5 bases). Germline V CDR1 and CDR2: SEHNR, FQNEAQ (reference sequence). CDR3 length equals 13 residues. Trimming removed 6 bases at V and 7 bases at J, with 13 bases between. CDR3: CASRLGPPNEQFF. CDR3 in DNA: TGTGCCAGCAGGCTGGGGCCTCCAAATGAGCAGTTCTTC.

V gene TRBV6-6 combines with J gene TRBJ1-6; no firm D call. The CDR3 is made up of 15 amino acids. Germline V lookup: CDR1 MNHNY, CDR2 SVGAGI (reference sequence). With 8 bases removed from V and 0 bases from J, the gap between germline ends came to 11 bases. For the CDR3, the DNA is TGTGCCAGCGACACCTTGAGCTCCTATAATTCACCCCTCCACTTT. Amino acids: CASDTLSSYNSPLHF.

The chain is built from TRBV7-9 and TRBJ1-1; TRBD1 is a possible D gene (6 bases). The V gene lost 0 bases and the J gene lost 1 base, with 9 bases spanning the gap. The length of the CDR3 is 15 residues. Germline values: CDR1 SEHNR, CDR2 FQNEAQ (reference sequence). CDR3 loop: CASSLAQGQNTEAFF. The CDR3 coding sequence is TGTGCCAGCAGCTTAGCGCAGGGACAGAACACTGAAGCTTTCTTT.

The V gene is TRBV6-1, the J gene TRBJ2-7, with 12 bases matching TRBD2. The CDR3 sequence is 15 residues long. With V trimmed by 0 bases and J by 8 bases, 5 bases remained unmatched. The germline CDR1 and CDR2 sequences are MNHNS and SASEGT. The CDR3 DNA sequence: TGTGCCAGCAGTGAAGCCTTAGGACTAGCGGGGAAGCAGTACGTC. Protein product: CASSEALGLAGKQYV.

The V call is TRBV2, the J call TRBJ2-5; maybe TRBD2 (6 bases). V lost 4 bases and J lost 2, with 8 bases in between. The CDR3 is 13 amino acids. In germline, CDR1 is SNHLY, CDR2 FYNNEI. The CDR3 nucleotides are TGTGCCAGCAGTGGGAGGGTTCAAGAGACCCAGTACTTC. Translation gives CASSGRVQETQYF.

The gene calls are TRBV9 and TRBJ1-1; D call uncertain. The germline gives CDR1 SGDLS, CDR2 YYNGEE. This CDR3 contains 10 residues. The V end was cut by 4 bases, the J end by 11 bases, with 9 bases between. CDR3 sequence (DNA): TGTGCCAGCAGCCCCCGGCGGGCTTTCTTT. Translating it yields CASSPRRAFF.

The chain uses TRBV6-2 or TRBV6-3 and TRBJ2-6; 7 bases line up with TRBD1. The J segment lost 0 bases and the V segment lost 10 bases, leaving 6 bases of the junction unmatched. The CDR3 is 15 residues long. CDR1 is MNHEY, CDR2 SVGEGT, per germline. CDR3 bases: TGTGCCACAACAGGGGAGAGCTCTGGGGCCAACGTCCTGACTTTC. It codes for CATTGESSGANVLTF.

The V gene is TRBV7-6, the J gene TRBJ2-7, with D possibly TRBD2 on 6 matching bases. In germline, CDR1 is SGHVS, CDR2 FNYEAQ. The CDR3 spans 13 residues. Trimming took off 5 bases at V and 3 bases at J, with 11 bases between the two ends. Here the CDR3 reads CASSHGGLYEQYV. CDR3 sequence (DNA): TGTGCCAGCAGCCACGGGGGTCTCTACGAGCAGTACGTC.